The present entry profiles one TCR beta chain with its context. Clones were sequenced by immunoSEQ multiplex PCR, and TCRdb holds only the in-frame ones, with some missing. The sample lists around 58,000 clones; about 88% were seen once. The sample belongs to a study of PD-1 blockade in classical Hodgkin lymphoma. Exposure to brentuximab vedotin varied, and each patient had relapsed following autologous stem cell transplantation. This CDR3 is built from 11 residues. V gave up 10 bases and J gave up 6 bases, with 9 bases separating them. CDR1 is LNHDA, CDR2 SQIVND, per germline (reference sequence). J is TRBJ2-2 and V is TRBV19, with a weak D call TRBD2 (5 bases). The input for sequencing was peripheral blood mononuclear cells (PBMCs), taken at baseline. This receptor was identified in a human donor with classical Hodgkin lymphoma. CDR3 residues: CAISASGELFF. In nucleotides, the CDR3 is TGTGCCATTAGCGCGTCCGGGGAGCTGTTTTTT.